Listed below are T cell receptor beta chains from one sample, sequenced in a study of regulatory T cells in long-lasting Graves disease. TCRdb reprocessed the multiplex PCR reads with MiXCR, giving one entry per CDR3 protein. The table records a few hundred thousand distinct CDR3 sequences, about 25% of them present only once. Sequencing used peripheral blood mononuclear cells (PBMCs), obtained when the disease was refractory, from a patient treated with antithyroid drugs. These TCRs come from a female donor with Graves disease. CDR3s leave out the opening cysteine and the closing phenylalanine or tryptophan. Fields, in order: V gene, clone size, J gene, CDR3 protein. Only some rows state a clone size, as once, few, many or a class for expanded clones.

v_gene: TRBV28; abundance: NA; j_gene: TRBJ2-4; CDR3aa: ASSWGLRGRFQH
v_gene: TRBV2; abundance: NA; j_gene: TRBJ2-3; CDR3aa: ATWAVAGTGRTDTQY
v_gene: TRBV3-1; abundance: few; j_gene: TRBJ1-6; CDR3aa: ASSVRRDSPLH
v_gene: TRBV4-1; abundance: NA; j_gene: TRBJ1-6; CDR3aa: ASSPGTVSNSPLH
v_gene: TRBV10-3; abundance: NA; j_gene: TRBJ2-6; CDR3aa: AISTGTRLNVLT
v_gene: TRBV11-2; abundance: NA; j_gene: TRBJ2-2; CDR3aa: ASSLGERGTGELF
v_gene: TRBV14; abundance: many; j_gene: TRBJ2-5; CDR3aa: ASSSDKTQY
v_gene: TRBV11-2; abundance: few; j_gene: TRBJ1-1; CDR3aa: ASSLVAGDAF
v_gene: TRBV19; abundance: few; j_gene: TRBJ2-2; CDR3aa: ASRLLTGELF
v_gene: TRBV6-1; abundance: NA; j_gene: TRBJ2-6; CDR3aa: ASKESSGANVLT
v_gene: TRBV7-9; abundance: once; j_gene: TRBJ1-2; CDR3aa: ASSRIDHGYT
v_gene: TRBV6-1; abundance: many; j_gene: TRBJ2-5; CDR3aa: ASSRTGPGTQY
v_gene: TRBV28; abundance: many; j_gene: TRBJ2-7; CDR3aa: ASSSPGLGTYEQY
v_gene: TRBV6-1; abundance: many; j_gene: TRBJ2-7; CDR3aa: ASSEARGRIGSYEQY
v_gene: TRBV20-1; abundance: NA; j_gene: TRBJ2-3; CDR3aa: SATPGLASGHHSTDTQY
v_gene: TRBV5-6; abundance: NA; j_gene: TRBJ1-1; CDR3aa: ASSFFFVGESEAF
v_gene: TRBV12-3/TRBV12-4; abundance: NA; j_gene: TRBJ2-3; CDR3aa: ASSPGQLGADTQY
v_gene: TRBV27; abundance: NA; j_gene: TRBJ1-2; CDR3aa: ASSDTGGISTYGYT
v_gene: TRBV30; abundance: NA; j_gene: TRBJ2-7; CDR3aa: AWSYLGERC
v_gene: TRBV6-1; abundance: many; j_gene: TRBJ2-5; CDR3aa: ASSGYVGETQY
v_gene: TRBV20-1; abundance: NA; j_gene: TRBJ2-2; CDR3aa: SARKIAGLNTGELF
v_gene: TRBV19; abundance: many; j_gene: TRBJ2-1; CDR3aa: ASSQGTNYNEQF
v_gene: TRBV6-1; abundance: few; j_gene: TRBJ1-6; CDR3aa: ASRFPAGTVDSPLH
v_gene: TRBV2; abundance: many; j_gene: TRBJ1-2; CDR3aa: ASTGDYGYT
v_gene: TRBV7-2; abundance: many; j_gene: TRBJ2-5; CDR3aa: ASSLAGPRGETQY
v_gene: TRBV10-3; abundance: many; j_gene: TRBJ2-5; CDR3aa: AISDGGIGGGTQY
v_gene: TRBV29-1; abundance: NA; j_gene: TRBJ1-4; CDR3aa: SVRRGATNEKLF